This T cell receptor (beta chain) was observed in a study of spatial heterogeneity in lung cancer. This clonotype has ten or more counts. Time point defined: sample taken at primary tumor resection. Donors were 72 untreated early-stage non-small cell lung cancer patients. Germline V lookup: CDR1 SGHTA, CDR2 FQGTGA. The V segment lost 2 bases and the J segment 4 bases; nucleotides outside the gene matches: 4. The CDR3 is 14 amino acids. TCRdb redid the calling of the 5' RACE reads with MiXCR, one entry per CDR3 protein. The table lists 45,000 to 55,000 distinct CDR3 sequences, roughly 5% of them singletons.

This receptor was identified in a male donor with early-stage non-small cell lung cancer. The chain employs TRBV7-3 and TRBJ1-1; 7 bases are a match to TRBD1. The starting material was PBMCs, obtained at surgery. The CDR3 DNA reads TGTGCCAGCAGCTTAGGAACAGGGGTCACTGAAGCTTTCTTT. This translates into CASSLGTGVTEAFF.